A selection of T cell receptor beta chains follows, all from one sample in a study of CD8 T cells in ankylosing spondylitis. MiXCR, run by TCRdb on the 5' RACE reads, gives a single entry per CDR3 protein. The data hold around 320,000 distinct CDR3 sequences, with about 20% observed a single time. The sample consisted of blood, either unsorted or a sorted T cell fraction (not recorded which). These TCRs come from a female donor with ankylosing spondylitis or in good health (not recorded which). CDR3s include the opening cysteine and the closing phenylalanine or tryptophan. A D gene is named only where the DNA matches it firmly. Size values are once, few and many counts, or a class for expanded clones, and some rows have none.

v_gene	j_gene	d_gene	abundance	CDR3aa	CDR3nt
TRBV29-1	TRBJ1-2	TRBD1	few	CSVGGDRGNYGYTF	TGCAGCGTTGGGGGGGACAGGGGAAACTATGGCTACACCTTC
TRBV20-1	TRBJ1-2	.	.	CSAREPVHVGGYGYTF	TGCAGTGCTAGAGAGCCCGTTCACGTTGGGGGGTATGGCTACACCTTC
TRBV18	TRBJ1-2	.	.	CASSPPPASGYGYTF	TGTGCCAGCTCACCACCCCCGGCCTCTGGATATGGCTACACCTTC
TRBV15	TRBJ2-3	TRBD1	few	CATSREGTGRADTQYF	TGTGCCACCAGCAGAGAGGGGACAGGGAGGGCAGATACGCAGTATTTT
TRBV20-1	TRBJ2-3	.	medium-sized	CSTWGSTLTDTQYF	TGCAGTACGTGGGGTTCGACCCTCACAGATACGCAGTATTTT
TRBV5-4	TRBJ2-1	.	.	CASSLVGRYNEQFF	TGTGCCAGCAGCTTGGTAGGTCGATACAATGAGCAGTTCTTC
TRBV9	TRBJ2-5	.	few	CASSVARTSGETQYF	TGTGCCAGCAGCGTAGCACGCACGAGTGGGGAGACCCAGTACTTC
TRBV10-3	TRBJ2-3	.	.	CAISGVGDTQYF	TGTGCCATCAGTGGGGTGGGAGATACGCAGTATTTT
TRBV6-6	TRBJ1-4	.	.	CASSYWEKLFF	TGTGCCAGCAGTTACTGGGAAAAACTGTTTTTT
TRBV20-1	TRBJ2-1	TRBD2	few	CSARDQAGVYNEQFF	TGCAGTGCTAGAGATCAAGCGGGAGTCTACAATGAGCAGTTCTTC
TRBV5-1	TRBJ2-7	.	few	CASSFSSGALQYF	TGCGCCAGCAGCTTTTCGAGCGGCGCCTTACAGTACTTC
TRBV6-1	TRBJ2-3	TRBD2	few	CASRGRGGRGTDTQYF	TGTGCCAGCAGGGGCCGGGGGGGGCGAGGCACAGATACGCAGTATTTT
TRBV20-1	TRBJ1-5	.	few	CSASGTLVDQPQHF	TGCAGTGCTTCCGGGACACTGGTGGATCAGCCCCAGCATTTT
TRBV20-1	TRBJ2-7	TRBD1	many	CSAVDRVGSYEQYF	TGCAGTGCCGTTGACAGGGTGGGCTCCTACGAGCAGTACTTC
TRBV20-1	TRBJ1-2	.	.	CSASPGAIYGYTF	TGCAGTGCTAGTCCGGGGGCGATCTATGGCTACACCTTC
TRBV12-3/TRBV12-4	TRBJ1-2	.	many	CASSRHTYGYTF	TGTGCCAGCAGTAGGCACACCTATGGCTACACCTTC
TRBV6-6	TRBJ1-5	.	.	CASSYSEEQPQHF	TGTGCCAGCAGTTACTCGGAGGAGCAGCCCCAGCATTTT
TRBV20-1	TRBJ2-1	.	.	CSARPVGGTFYNEQFF	TGCAGTGCCCGCCCGGTAGGAGGGACTTTCTACAATGAGCAGTTCTTC
TRBV10-3	TRBJ2-7	TRBD1	.	CAINGQGDEQYF	TGTGCCATCAACGGACAGGGCGACGAGCAGTACTTC
TRBV20-1	TRBJ2-1	.	.	CSASAGSYNEQFF	TGCAGTGCTAGCGCGGGCTCCTACAATGAGCAGTTCTTC
TRBV20-1	TRBJ2-1	.	.	CSAGRRYNEQFF	TGCAGTGCTGGCCGGCGGTACAATGAGCAGTTCTTC
TRBV5-1	TRBJ2-5	TRBD2	few	CASSLAIAGGQETQYF	TGCGCCAGCAGCTTGGCGATAGCGGGAGGGCAAGAGACCCAGTACTTC
TRBV11-2	TRBJ2-7	.	.	CASSLDSDPGASYEQYF	TGTGCCAGCAGCTTAGATTCGGACCCTGGGGCCTCCTACGAGCAGTACTTC
TRBV25-1	TRBJ2-7	.	few	CASSPGRLEQYF	TGTGCCAGCTCCCCGGGGCGTTTGGAGCAGTACTTC
TRBV20-1	TRBJ2-7	.	.	CSASVGETYEQYF	TGCAGTGCTAGTGTTGGTGAAACCTACGAGCAGTACTTC
TRBV11-1	TRBJ1-1	.	.	CASSLKGGRTEAFF	TGTGCCAGCAGCTTAAAGGGCGGGCGAACTGAAGCTTTCTTT
TRBV3-1	TRBJ2-1	.	.	CASSQTGNEQFF	TGTGCCAGCAGCCAGACGGGCAACGAGCAGTTCTTC
TRBV15	TRBJ1-5	.	few	CATSRDRIPLPQHF	TGTGCCACCAGCAGAGACCGGATCCCTCTGCCCCAGCATTTT
TRBV6-2/TRBV6-3	TRBJ1-1	.	few	CASSYAVLNTEAFF	TGTGCCAGCAGTTACGCGGTGCTGAACACTGAAGCTTTCTTT
TRBV10-3	TRBJ2-1	TRBD2	.	CAIRTTSGRSLDEQFF	TGTGCCATCAGGACGACTAGCGGGAGATCTTTAGATGAGCAGTTCTTC
TRBV6-2/TRBV6-3	TRBJ2-7	.	.	CASSYDYRYEQYF	TGTGCCAGCAGTTACGACTACCGGTACGAGCAGTACTTC
TRBV6-2/TRBV6-3	TRBJ2-7	.	.	CATQRTAAYEQYF	TGTGCCACCCAGCGGACAGCGGCTTACGAGCAGTACTTC
TRBV28	TRBJ2-7	.	.	CASRWGRTSSYEQYF	TGTGCCAGCAGATGGGGACGTACGAGCTCCTACGAGCAGTACTTC
TRBV2	TRBJ2-5	TRBD1	few	CASLKELRGRQETQYF	TGTGCCAGCCTTAAAGAATTGAGGGGGCGCCAAGAGACCCAGTACTTC
TRBV19	TRBJ2-3	.	few	CASSPVGADTQYF	TGTGCCAGTAGCCCCGTGGGCGCAGATACGCAGTATTTT
TRBV20-1	TRBJ1-2	.	many	CSAGATSNYGYTF	TGCAGTGCTGGAGCAACATCGAACTATGGCTACACCTTC
TRBV5-1	TRBJ2-1	TRBD2	few	CASSLGLAGRSSYNEQFF	TGCGCCAGCAGCTTGGGACTAGCGGGCCGGAGTTCCTACAATGAGCAGTTCTTC
TRBV6-6	TRBJ1-2	.	.	CASSYRGHYGYTF	TGTGCCAGCAGTTACAGGGGACACTATGGCTACACCTTC
TRBV6-6	TRBJ1-1	.	.	CASSYGQKTFF	TGTGCCAGCAGTTACGGGCAGAAGACTTTCTTT
TRBV10-3	TRBJ2-5	TRBD2	many	CAVSTSGGKETQYF	TGTGCCGTTTCGACTAGCGGGGGGAAAGAGACCCAGTACTTC
TRBV5-4	TRBJ2-1	TRBD1	.	CASSFRTGVPEQFF	TGTGCCAGCAGCTTCAGGACAGGAGTCCCTGAGCAGTTCTTC
TRBV7-2	TRBJ2-3	.	few	CASSEAPVDTQYF	TGTGCCAGCAGCGAAGCCCCCGTGGATACGCAGTATTTT
TRBV6-1	TRBJ1-1	.	few	CASRGELGGMNTEAFF	TGTGCCAGCAGAGGGGAGCTGGGGGGTATGAACACTGAAGCTTTCTTT
TRBV29-1	TRBJ2-1	TRBD1	many	CSAGDSNNEQFF	TGCAGCGCCGGGGACAGCAACAATGAGCAGTTCTTC
TRBV7-7	TRBJ2-5	TRBD1	few	CASSPWGQGRGETQYF	TGTGCTAGCAGCCCCTGGGGACAGGGGAGGGGAGAGACCCAGTACTTC
TRBV12-3/TRBV12-4	TRBJ2-7	TRBD2	.	CASSFAGDRHEQYF	TGTGCCAGCAGTTTCGCGGGAGACCGACACGAGCAGTACTTC
TRBV4-2	TRBJ2-7	.	few	CASSAFGEQYF	TGTGCCAGCAGCGCTTTCGGCGAGCAGTACTTC
TRBV4-3	TRBJ2-1	.	.	CASSQDRLGTNEQFF	TGCGCCAGCAGCCAAGATAGGTTGGGCACTAATGAGCAGTTCTTC
TRBV2	TRBJ2-7	TRBD1	.	CASRADRGSSYEQYF	TGTGCCAGCAGGGCAGACAGGGGAAGCTCCTACGAGCAGTACTTC
TRBV20-1	TRBJ1-1	.	few	CSARIRVGEAFF	TGCAGTGCTCGAATCCGCGTCGGGGAAGCTTTCTTT
TRBV19	TRBJ2-5	TRBD2	.	CARSPGSGTFGKLQETQYF	TGTGCCAGATCTCCGGGTAGCGGGACTTTCGGAAAACTTCAAGAGACCCAGTACTTC
TRBV5-1	TRBJ1-1	.	.	CASRGVVNTEAFF	TGCGCCAGCAGGGGGGTCGTAAACACTGAAGCTTTCTTT
TRBV7-9	TRBJ2-3	TRBD1	few	CASSYHRGDTQYF	TGTGCCAGCAGCTATCACAGGGGAGATACGCAGTATTTT